This TCR beta chain was obtained from a study of blood T cell repertoires in COVID-19 (dated by TCRdb to between 2020 and 2021). In the study overall: Collaborator samples came from the United States, Italy and Spain and covered acute and convalescent phases of COVID-19. The material from the prospective study consisted of cDNA or gDNA derived from T cells, B-cell-depleted T cells, or PBMCs. The samples were drawn from two sources: the first 160 participants of the ongoing ImmuneRACE study, and 1,200 or so subjects contributed by 6 global collaborators. Subjects who had been exposed to COVID-19, were actively infected with it, or had recovered from it provided the deeply sampled blood TCRbeta repertoires that made up the dataset. Where available, HLA class I and class II types were taken from metadata supplied by the sample provider and were not determined by assay-based typing. A de-identified subject ID, COVID-19 status, age in years and sex were almost always included in the sample metadata. A freely available public database, intended as a resource for researchers studying the immune response to SARS-CoV-2, is where the repertoires were released.

The immunoSEQ Assay, a bias-controlled multiplex PCR, was used to amplify TCRbeta CDR3 regions from genomic DNA. In the authors' own workflow: The number of nucleated cells in each sample was estimated from the amplification of reference gene primers within the assay. Sequence reads were collapsed and filtered to measure the absolute abundance of every unique TCRbeta CDR3 rearrangement. For each sample, productive Simpson clonality was calculated as the square root of Simpson's diversity index across productive rearrangements. This is the immuneACCESS table as TCRdb keeps it, with only in-frame sequences that have V and J called. A part of the clones is gone; compared with another copy, unresolved V genes explain less than half, and the rest is unexplained. V and J calls and clone size follow that table, whereas D and trimming were derived from the DNA. In this sample the table shows 170,000 or so clones, roughly 83% of which occur a single time. 6.5% to 8.5% of the sample comes from the top ten.

At one collaborating source in Seattle, patients were enrolled during active infection and were followed longitudinally through the course of disease. The collaborating institutions used their own protocols to collect whole blood in K2EDTA tubes. For TCRbeta analysis, collaborators shipped samples in one of three forms: frozen whole blood, isolated PBMCs, or DNA extracted from either of those sample types. The paper's findings and limits, for the study overall: The amount of clinical and demographic metadata varied by source and participant and was provided uncurated.

The CDR3 goes from the cysteine to the phenylalanine over 15 residues. Here the CDR3 DNA is all that survives: 45 bases in frame from base 1. V is pared back by 4 bases and J by 4 bases, with 16 bases lying between the germline termini. CDR1 is given as LGHNA and CDR2 as YNFKEQ, both from the germline V gene. Comments on this clone: What antigen it recognizes has not been identified. Nothing much larger sits one base from this clone, and base qualities are not available.

The source of this sequence is a woman in her thirties or forties with COVID-19, enrolled during active disease. Sequencing used peripheral blood. The sequence links TRBV4-2 to TRBJ1-2; TRBD1 is possibly the D segment (6 matching bases). The sequence in DNA is TGTGCCAGCAGCCCTAGTAGGGGGTCGGCCTATGGCTACACCTTC. It encodes CASSPSRGSAYGYTF.